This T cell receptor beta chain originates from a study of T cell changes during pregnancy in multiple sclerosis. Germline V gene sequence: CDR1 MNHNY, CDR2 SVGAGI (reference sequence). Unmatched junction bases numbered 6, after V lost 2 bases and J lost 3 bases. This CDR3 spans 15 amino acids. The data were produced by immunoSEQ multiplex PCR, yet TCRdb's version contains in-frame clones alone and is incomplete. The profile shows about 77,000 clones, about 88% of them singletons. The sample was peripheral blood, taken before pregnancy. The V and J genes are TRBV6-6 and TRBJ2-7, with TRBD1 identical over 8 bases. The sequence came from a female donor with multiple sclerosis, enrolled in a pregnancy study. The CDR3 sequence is CASSYRRTGNYEQYF. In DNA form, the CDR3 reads TGTGCCAGCAGTTACCGTAGGACAGGGAACTACGAGCAGTACTTC.